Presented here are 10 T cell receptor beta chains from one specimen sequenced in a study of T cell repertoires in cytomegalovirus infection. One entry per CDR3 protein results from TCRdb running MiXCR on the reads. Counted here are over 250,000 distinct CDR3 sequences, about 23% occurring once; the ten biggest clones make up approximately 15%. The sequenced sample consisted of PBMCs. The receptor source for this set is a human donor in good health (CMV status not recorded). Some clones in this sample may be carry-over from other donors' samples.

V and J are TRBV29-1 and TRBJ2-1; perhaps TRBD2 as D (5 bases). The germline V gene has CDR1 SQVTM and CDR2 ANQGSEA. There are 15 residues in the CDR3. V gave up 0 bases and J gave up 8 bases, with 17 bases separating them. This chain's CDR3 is CSVEEGSGLRDEQFF. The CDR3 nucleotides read TGCAGCGTTGAAGAAGGAAGCGGACTTAGGGATGAGCAGTTCTTC.

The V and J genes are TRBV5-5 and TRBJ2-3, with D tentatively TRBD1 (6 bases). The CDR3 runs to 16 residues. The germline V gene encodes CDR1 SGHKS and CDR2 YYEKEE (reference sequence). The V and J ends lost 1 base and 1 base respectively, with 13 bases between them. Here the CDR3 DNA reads TGTGCCAGCAGCTTGCGTCACCCAGGGGGCACAGATACGCAGTATTTT. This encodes CASSLRHPGGTDTQYF. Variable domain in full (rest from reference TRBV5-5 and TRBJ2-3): DAGVTQSPTHLIKTRGQQVTLRCSPISGHKSVSWYQQVLGQGPQFIFQYYEKEERGRGNFPDRFSARQFPNYSSELNVNALLLGDSALYLCASSLRHPGGTDTQYFGPGTRLTVL.

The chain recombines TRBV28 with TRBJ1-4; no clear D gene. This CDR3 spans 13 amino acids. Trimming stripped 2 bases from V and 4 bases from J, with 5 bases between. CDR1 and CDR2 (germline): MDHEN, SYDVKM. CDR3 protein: CASSLTHNEKLFF. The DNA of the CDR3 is TGTGCCAGCAGTTTAACGCATAATGAAAAACTGTTTTTT.

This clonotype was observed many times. In DNA, the CDR3 is TGTGCCAGCAGTTCGCAGGGGCTGTACGAGCAGTACTTC. It is translated as CASSSQGLYEQYF. The chain uses TRBV7-2 and TRBJ2-7; a weak D match, TRBD1 (6 bases). The V end lost 6 bases, the J end lost 4 bases, and 13 bases lay between the germline ends. In germline, CDR1 is SGHTA, CDR2 FQGNSA. CDR3 length: 13 residues.

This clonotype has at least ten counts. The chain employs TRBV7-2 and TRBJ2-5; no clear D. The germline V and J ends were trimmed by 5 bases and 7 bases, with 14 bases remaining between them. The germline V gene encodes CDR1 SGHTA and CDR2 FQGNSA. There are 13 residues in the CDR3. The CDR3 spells CASSQTGVGTQYF. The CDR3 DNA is TGTGCCAGCAGCCAAACGGGTGTTGGGACCCAGTACTTC. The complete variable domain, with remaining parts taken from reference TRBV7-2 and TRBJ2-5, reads GAGVSQSPSNKVTEKGKDVELRCDPISGHTALYWYRQSLGQGLEFLIYFQGNSAPDKSGLPSDRFSAERTGGSVSTLTIQRTQQEDSAVYLCASSQTGVGTQYFGPGTRLLVL.

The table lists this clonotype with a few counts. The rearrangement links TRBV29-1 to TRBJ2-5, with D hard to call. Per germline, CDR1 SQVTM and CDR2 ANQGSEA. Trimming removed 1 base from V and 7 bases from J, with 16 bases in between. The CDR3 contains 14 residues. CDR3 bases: TGCAGCGTTGAAGCCCTGAGGAAGGTCGGGACCCAGTACTTC. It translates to CSVEALRKVGTQYF. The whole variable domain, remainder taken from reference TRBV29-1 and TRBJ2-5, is SAVISQKPSRDICQRGTSLTIQCQVDSQVTMMFWYRQQPGQSLTLIATANQGSEATYESGFVIDKFPISRPNLTFSTLTVSNMSPEDSSIYLCSVEALRKVGTQYFGPGTRLLVL.

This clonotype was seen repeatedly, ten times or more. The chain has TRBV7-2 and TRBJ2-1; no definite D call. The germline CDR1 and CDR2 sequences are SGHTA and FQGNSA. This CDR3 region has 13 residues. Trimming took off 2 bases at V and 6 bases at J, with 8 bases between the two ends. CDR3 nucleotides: TGTGCCAGCAGCTTAATGACTTTCAATGAGCAGTTCTTC. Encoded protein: CASSLMTFNEQFF.

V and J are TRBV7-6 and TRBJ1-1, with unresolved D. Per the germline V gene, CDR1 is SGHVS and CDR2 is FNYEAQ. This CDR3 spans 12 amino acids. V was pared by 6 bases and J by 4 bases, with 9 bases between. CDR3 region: CASRGSRTEAFF. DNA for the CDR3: TGTGCCAGCAGGGGAAGTCGCACTGAAGCTTTCTTT.

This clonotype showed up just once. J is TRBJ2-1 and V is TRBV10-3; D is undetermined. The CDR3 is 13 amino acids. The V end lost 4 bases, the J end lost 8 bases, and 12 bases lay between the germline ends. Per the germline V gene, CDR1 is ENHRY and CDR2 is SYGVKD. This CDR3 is CAISVLTSDEQFF. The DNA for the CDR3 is TGTGCCATCAGTGTATTAACCTCAGATGAGCAGTTCTTC.

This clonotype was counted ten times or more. CDR3 in DNA: TGTGCCAGCAGCTTAGGAGCGGGGAAAACAGATACGCAGTATTTT. This sequence encodes CASSLGAGKTDTQYF. The chain combines TRBV7-2 with TRBJ2-3; 7 nucleotides line up with TRBD2. The CDR3 contains 15 residues. The germline gives CDR1 SGHTA, CDR2 FQGNSA. Trimming took 1 base from V and 3 from J; bases not matched to a gene: 4.